This record covers a single T cell receptor beta chain. This entry comes from a study of T cell changes during pregnancy in multiple sclerosis. The CDR3 is 14 amino acids. Germline V gene sequence: CDR1 SGHNT, CDR2 YENEEA. Between the trimmed V and J ends, which lost 1 base and 5 bases, there was a span of 8 bases. Profiled with immunoSEQ multiplex PCR; TCRdb holds only in-frame clones, not every one. This sample has around 96,000 clones, with over 85% found just once. The material sequenced was peripheral blood, taken after pregnancy. This chain uses TRBV11-3 with TRBJ2-2; D gene ambiguous. The clonotype originates from a female donor in good health, enrolled as a control in a pregnancy study. The CDR3 DNA is TGTGCCAGCAGCTTAGGACCAGCGACCGGGGAGCTGTTTTTT. Translation gives CASSLGPATGELFF.